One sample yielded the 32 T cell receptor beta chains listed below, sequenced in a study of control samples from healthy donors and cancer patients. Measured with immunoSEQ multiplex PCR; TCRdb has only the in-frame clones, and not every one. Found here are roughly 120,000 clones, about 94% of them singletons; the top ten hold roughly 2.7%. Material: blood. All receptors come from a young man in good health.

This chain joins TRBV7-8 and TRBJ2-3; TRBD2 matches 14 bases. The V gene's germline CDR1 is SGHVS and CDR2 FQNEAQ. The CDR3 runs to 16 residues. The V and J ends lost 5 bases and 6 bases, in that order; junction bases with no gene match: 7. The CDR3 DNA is TGTGCCAGCAGCCCCAGACTAGCGGGGGGGGCGGATACGCAGTATTTT. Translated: CASSPRLAGGADTQYF.

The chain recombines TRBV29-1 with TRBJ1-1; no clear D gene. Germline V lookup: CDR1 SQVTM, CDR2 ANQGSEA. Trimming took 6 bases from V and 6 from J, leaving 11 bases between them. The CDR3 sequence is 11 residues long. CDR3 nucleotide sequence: TGCAGCGTCGCAGGATGGGCTGAAGCTTTCTTT. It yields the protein CSVAGWAEAFF.

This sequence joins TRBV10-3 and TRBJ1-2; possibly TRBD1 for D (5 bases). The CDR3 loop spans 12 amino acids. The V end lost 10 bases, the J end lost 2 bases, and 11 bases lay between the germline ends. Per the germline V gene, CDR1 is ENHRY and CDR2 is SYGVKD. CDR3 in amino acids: CATQGDNYGYTF. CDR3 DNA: TGTGCCACCCAAGGGGACAACTATGGCTACACCTTC.

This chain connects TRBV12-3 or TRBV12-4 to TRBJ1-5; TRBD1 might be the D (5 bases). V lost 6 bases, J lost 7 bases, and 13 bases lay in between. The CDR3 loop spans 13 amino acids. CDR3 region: CASSQGIGQPQHF. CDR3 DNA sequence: TGTGCCAGCAGCCAGGGTATCGGGCAGCCCCAGCATTTT.

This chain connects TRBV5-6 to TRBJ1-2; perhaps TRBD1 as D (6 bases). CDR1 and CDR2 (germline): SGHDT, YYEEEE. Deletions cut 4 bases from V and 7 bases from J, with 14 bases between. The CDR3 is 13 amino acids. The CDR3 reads CASSARQVSGYTF. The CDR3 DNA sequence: TGTGCCAGCAGCGCCAGACAGGTTTCTGGCTACACCTTC.

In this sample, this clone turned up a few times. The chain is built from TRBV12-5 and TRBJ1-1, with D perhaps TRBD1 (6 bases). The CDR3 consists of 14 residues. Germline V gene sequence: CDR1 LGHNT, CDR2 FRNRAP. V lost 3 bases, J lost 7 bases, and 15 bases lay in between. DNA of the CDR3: TGTGCTAGTGGTTTCGGGGGCGCGGGTGGTGAAGCTTTCTTT. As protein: CASGFGGAGGEAFF.

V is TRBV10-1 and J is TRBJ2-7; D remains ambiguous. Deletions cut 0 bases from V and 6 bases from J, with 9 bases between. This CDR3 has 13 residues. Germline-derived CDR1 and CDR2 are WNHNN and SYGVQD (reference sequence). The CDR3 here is CASSESSRSEQYV. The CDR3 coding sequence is TGCGCCAGCAGTGAGTCGTCCCGTTCCGAGCAGTACGTC.

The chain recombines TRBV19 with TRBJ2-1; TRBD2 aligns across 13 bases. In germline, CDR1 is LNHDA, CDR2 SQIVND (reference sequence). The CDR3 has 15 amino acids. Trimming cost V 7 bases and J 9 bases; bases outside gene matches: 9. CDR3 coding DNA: TGTGCCAGTACCCAACTAGCGGGGGGGCTGGGTGAGCAGTTCTTC. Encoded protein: CASTQLAGGLGEQFF.

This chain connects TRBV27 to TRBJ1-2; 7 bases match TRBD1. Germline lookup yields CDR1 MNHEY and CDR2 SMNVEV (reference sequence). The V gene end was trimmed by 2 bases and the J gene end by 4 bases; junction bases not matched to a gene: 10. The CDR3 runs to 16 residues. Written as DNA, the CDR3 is TGTGCCAGCAGTTTAAAACCAGCAGGGGGAGGCTATGGCTACACCTTC. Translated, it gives CASSLKPAGGGYGYTF.

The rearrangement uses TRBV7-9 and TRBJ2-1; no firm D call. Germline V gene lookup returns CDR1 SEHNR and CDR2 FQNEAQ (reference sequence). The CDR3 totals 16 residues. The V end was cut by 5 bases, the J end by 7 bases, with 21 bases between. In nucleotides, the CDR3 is TGTGCCAGCAGCAATGGGAAAACTCAGGTGGGAAATGAGCAGTTCTTC. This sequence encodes CASSNGKTQVGNEQFF.

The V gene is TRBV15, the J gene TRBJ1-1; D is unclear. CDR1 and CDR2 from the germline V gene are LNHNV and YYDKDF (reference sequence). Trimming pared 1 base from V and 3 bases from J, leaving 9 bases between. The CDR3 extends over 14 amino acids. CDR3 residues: CATSRGQRDTEAFF. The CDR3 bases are TGTGCCACCAGCAGAGGGCAGCGGGACACTGAAGCTTTCTTT.

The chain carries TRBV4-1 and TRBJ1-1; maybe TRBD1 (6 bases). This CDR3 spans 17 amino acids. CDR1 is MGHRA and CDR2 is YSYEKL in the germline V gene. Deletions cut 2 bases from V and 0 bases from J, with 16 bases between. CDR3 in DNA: TGCGCCAGCAGCCAATCAGGGGAGGGCTTCGTGAACACTGAAGCTTTCTTT. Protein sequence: CASSQSGEGFVNTEAFF.

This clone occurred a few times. In nucleotides, the CDR3 is TGTGCCAGCAGCAGAAGGGGCCAGAACACTGAAGCTTTCTTT. Translation gives CASSRRGQNTEAFF. The rearrangement links TRBV9 to TRBJ1-1; tentative D call: TRBD1 (5 bases). CDR3 length equals 14 residues. V was trimmed by 4 bases and J by 1 base, leaving 11 bases between them. Germline V lookup: CDR1 SGDLS, CDR2 YYNGEE. Full variable domain (rest looked up from reference TRBV9 and TRBJ1-1): DSGVTQTPKHLITATGQRVTLRCSPRSGDLSVYWYQQSLDQGLQFLIQYYNGEERAKGNILERFSAQQFPDLHSELNLSSLELGDSALYFCASSRRGQNTEAFFGQGTRLTVV.

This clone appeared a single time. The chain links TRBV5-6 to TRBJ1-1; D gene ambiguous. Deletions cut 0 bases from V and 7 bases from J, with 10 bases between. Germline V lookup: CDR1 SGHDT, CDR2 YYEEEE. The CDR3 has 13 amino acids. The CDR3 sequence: CASSLGGIGEAFF. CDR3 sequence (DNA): TGTGCCAGCAGCTTGGGCGGGATTGGTGAAGCTTTCTTT.

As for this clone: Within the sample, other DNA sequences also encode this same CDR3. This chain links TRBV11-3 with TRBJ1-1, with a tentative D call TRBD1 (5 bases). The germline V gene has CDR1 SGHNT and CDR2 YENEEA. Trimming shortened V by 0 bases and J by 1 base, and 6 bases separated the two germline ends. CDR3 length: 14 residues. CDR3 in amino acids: CASSLEGPNTEAFF. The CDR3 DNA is TGTGCCAGCAGCTTAGAGGGGCCGAACACTGAAGCTTTCTTT. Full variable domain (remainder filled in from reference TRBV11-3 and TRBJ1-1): EAGVVQSPRYKIIEKKQPVAFWCNPISGHNTLYWYLQNLGQGPELLIRYENEEAVDDSQLPKDRFSAERLKGVDSTLKIQPAELGDSAVYLCASSLEGPNTEAFFGQGTRLTVV.

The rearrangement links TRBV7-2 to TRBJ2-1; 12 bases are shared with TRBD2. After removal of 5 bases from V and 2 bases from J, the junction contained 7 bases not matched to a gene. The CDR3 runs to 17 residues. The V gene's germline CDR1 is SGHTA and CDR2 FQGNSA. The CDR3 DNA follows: TGTGCCAGCAGCGCTCCTAGCGGGGGGGCCCCCTACAATGAGCAGTTCTTC. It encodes CASSAPSGGAPYNEQFF.

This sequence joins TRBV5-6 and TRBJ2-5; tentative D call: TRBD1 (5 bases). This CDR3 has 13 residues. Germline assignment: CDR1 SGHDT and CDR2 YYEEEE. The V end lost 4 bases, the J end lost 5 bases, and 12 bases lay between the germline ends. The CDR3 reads CASSVRVGETQYF. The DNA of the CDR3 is TGTGCCAGCAGCGTCAGGGTAGGGGAGACCCAGTACTTC.

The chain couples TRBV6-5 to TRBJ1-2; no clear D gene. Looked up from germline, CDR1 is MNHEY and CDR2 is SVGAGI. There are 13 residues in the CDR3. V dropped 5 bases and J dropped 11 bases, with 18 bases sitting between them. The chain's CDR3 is CASSNTPSGGYTF. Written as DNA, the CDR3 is TGTGCCAGCAGTAACACCCCAAGCGGAGGTTACACCTTC.

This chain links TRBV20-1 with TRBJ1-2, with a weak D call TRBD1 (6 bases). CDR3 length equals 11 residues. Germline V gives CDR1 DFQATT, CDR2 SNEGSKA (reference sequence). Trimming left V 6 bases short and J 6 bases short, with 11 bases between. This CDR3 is CSAARGNGYTF. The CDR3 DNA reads TGCAGTGCAGCCAGGGGAAATGGCTACACCTTC.

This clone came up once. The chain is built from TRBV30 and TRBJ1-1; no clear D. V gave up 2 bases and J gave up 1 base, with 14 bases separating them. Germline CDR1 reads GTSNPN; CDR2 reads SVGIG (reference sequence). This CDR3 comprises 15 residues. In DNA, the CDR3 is TGTGCCTGGAGTCTCCCCGAAGGCAGGAACACTGAAGCTTTCTTT. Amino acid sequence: CAWSLPEGRNTEAFF.

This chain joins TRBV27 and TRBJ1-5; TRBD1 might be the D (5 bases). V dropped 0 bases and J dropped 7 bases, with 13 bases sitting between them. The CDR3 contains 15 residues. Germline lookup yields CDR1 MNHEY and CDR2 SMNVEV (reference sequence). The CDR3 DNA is TGTGCCAGCAGTTTATCGCGGGGGGTCGGGCAGCCCCAGCATTTT. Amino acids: CASSLSRGVGQPQHF.

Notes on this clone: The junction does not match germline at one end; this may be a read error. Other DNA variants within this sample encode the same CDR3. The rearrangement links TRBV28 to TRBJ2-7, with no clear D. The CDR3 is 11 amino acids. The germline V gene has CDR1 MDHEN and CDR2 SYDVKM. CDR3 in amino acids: CASGNFYEQYF. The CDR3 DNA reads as TGTGCCAGCGGAAATTTCTACGAGCAGTACTTT.

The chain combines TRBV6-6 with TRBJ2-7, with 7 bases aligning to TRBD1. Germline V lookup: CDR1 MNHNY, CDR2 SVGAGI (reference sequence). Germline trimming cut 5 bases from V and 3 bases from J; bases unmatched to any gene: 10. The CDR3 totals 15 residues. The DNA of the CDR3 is TGTGCCAGCAGTCAACAGGGGACCATGGGCTACGAGCAGTACGTC. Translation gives CASSQQGTMGYEQYV.

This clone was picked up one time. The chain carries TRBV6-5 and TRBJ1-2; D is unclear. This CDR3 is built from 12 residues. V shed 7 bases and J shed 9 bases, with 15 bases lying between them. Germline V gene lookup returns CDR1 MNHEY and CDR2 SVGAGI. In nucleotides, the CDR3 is TGTGCCAGCAAAAAAGCTCTCGAAAGCTACACCTTC. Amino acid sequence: CASKKALESYTF.

The CDR3 loop is CASSSHQVGYGYTF. The CDR3 DNA sequence: TGTGCCAGTAGTTCCCACCAAGTAGGTTATGGCTACACCTTC. The V and J genes are TRBV19 and TRBJ1-2, with unresolved D. The CDR3 contains 14 residues. Germline assignment: CDR1 LNHDA and CDR2 SQIVND (reference sequence). Trimming took off 5 bases at V and 5 bases at J, with 15 bases between the two ends.

This CDR3 reads CASGGQANTEAFF. The CDR3 DNA reads as TGTGCCAGCGGAGGGCAGGCTAACACTGAAGCTTTCTTT. The rearrangement joins TRBV9 to TRBJ1-1; no clear D gene. V lost 7 bases to trimming and J lost 2 bases, with 12 bases between them. The CDR3 extends over 13 amino acids. Germline CDR1 reads SGDLS; CDR2 reads YYNGEE.

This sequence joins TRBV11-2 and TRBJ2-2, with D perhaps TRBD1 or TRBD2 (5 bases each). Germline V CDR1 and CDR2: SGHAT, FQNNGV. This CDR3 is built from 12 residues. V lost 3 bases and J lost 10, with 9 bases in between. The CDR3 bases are TGTGCCAGCAGCTTTGGGGGAGAGGAGCTGTTTTTT. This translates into CASSFGGEELFF.

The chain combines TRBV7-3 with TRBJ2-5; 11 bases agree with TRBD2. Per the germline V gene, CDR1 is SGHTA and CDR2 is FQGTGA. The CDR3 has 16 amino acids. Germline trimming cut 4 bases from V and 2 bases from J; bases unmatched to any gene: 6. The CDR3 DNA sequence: TGTGCCAGCAGCTCGTCTAGCGGGGGGACTCAAGAGACCCAGTACTTC. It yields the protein CASSSSSGGTQETQYF.

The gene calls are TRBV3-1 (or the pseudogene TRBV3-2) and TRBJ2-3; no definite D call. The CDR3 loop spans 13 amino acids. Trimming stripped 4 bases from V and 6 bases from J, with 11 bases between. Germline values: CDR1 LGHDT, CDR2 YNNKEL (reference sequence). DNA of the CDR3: TGTGCCAGCAGCCCACTACTCACGGATACGCAGTATTTT. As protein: CASSPLLTDTQYF.

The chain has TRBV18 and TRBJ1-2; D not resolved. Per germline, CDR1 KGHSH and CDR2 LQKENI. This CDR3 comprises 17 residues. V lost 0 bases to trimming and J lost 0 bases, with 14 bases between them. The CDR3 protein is CASSPPDGRITNYGYTF. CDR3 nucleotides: TGTGCCAGCTCACCACCGGATGGTCGGATCACTAACTATGGCTACACCTTC.

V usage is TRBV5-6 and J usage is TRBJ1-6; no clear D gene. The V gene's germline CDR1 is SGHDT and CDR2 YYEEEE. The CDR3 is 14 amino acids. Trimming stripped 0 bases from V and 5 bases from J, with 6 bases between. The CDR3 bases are TGTGCCAGCAGCTTGGAACTAAATAATTCACCCCTCCACTTT. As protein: CASSLELNNSPLHF.

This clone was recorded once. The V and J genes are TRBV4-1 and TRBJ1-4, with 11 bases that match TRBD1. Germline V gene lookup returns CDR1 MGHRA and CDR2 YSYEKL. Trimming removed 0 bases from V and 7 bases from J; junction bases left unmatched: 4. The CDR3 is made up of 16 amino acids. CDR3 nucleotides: TGCGCCAGCAGCCAAGATGGGGGGACAGGGGGTGAAAAACTGTTTTTT. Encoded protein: CASSQDGGTGGEKLFF.